This T cell receptor beta chain was observed in a study of blood T cell repertoires in COVID-19. Looking at the study overall: Researchers got acute and convalescent COVID-19 samples from the United States, Italy and Spain. PBMCs, B-cell-depleted T cells, or T cells were the source of the cDNA or gDNA that made up the material.

Per the authors' pipeline: Estimation of nucleated cell counts was performed using reference gene primer amplification. Profiled with immunoSEQ multiplex PCR; TCRdb holds only in-frame clones, not every one. V, J and clone size derive from that table, while D and trimming were established from the DNA sequence. The table records 340,000 or so clones, around four fifths of them present only once. This CDR3 is 15 amino acids long. V lost 0 bases and J lost 1; bases outside the gene matches: 1. In germline, CDR1 is SGHRS, CDR2 YFSETQ. The chain carries TRBV5-1 and TRBJ2-3, with 8 bases that match TRBD2. Sequencing was done on a sample of peripheral blood. The TCR was taken from a man in his thirties or forties with active or convalescent COVID-19. The CDR3 DNA follows: TGCGCCAGCAGCTTGGCACTAGCGGGCACAGATACGCAGTATTTT. Its translation: CASSLALAGTDTQYF.